These 31 T cell receptor beta chains originate from one sample sequenced in a study of T cell clones after liver transplantation. Some clones are missing from TCRdb's copy, which holds only in-frame ones; the method was immunoSEQ multiplex PCR. The data hold 20,000 to 25,000 clones, with approximately 84% observed a single time. The sequencing used CD8+ T cells from blood, collected less than 70 months after liver transplant. The receptors shown here come from a human patient who received a liver transplant. The T cells may partly be graft donor cells.

The V call is TRBV28, the J call TRBJ2-2; 8 nucleotides line up with TRBD1. This CDR3 is built from 16 residues. After removal of 8 bases from V and 1 base from J, the junction contained 9 bases not matched to a gene. Germline CDR1 MDHEN, CDR2 SYDVKM. The CDR3 sequence: CASCGTGTGNTGELFF. CDR3 nucleotide sequence: TGTGCCAGCTGCGGCACAGGGACAGGGAACACCGGGGAGCTGTTTTTT.

The chain uses TRBV27 and TRBJ2-1, with 11 positions matching TRBD2. CDR1 and CDR2 from the germline V gene are MNHEY and SMNVEV (reference sequence). With V trimmed by 2 bases and J by 5 bases, 14 bases remained unmatched. The CDR3 has 19 residues. The CDR3 region has the DNA TGTGCCAGCAGTTTACTCCACGATAGCGGGGGGGCAGTTGACAATGAGCAGTTCTTC. Its protein is CASSLLHDSGGAVDNEQFF.

This clone was detected a few times. The V call is TRBV27, the J call TRBJ1-1; D is ambiguous. CDR1 is MNHEY, CDR2 SMNVEV, per germline (reference sequence). Trimming pared 5 bases from V and 8 bases from J, leaving 21 bases between. This CDR3 has 15 amino acids. The CDR3 DNA follows: TGTGCCAGCAGTCAAACTTGGAGCACAGCACTCGAAGCTTTCTTT. It translates to CASSQTWSTALEAFF.

In this sample, this clone is medium-sized. The chain carries TRBV4-1 and TRBJ1-2; D remains ambiguous. The CDR3 has 13 residues. The germline V gene encodes CDR1 MGHRA and CDR2 YSYEKL. The ends were cut back, 0 bases at V and 4 bases at J, with 6 bases in the middle. In nucleotides, the CDR3 is TGCGCCAGCAGCCAAGATAACCTCTATGGCTACACCTTC. It codes for CASSQDNLYGYTF.

The CDR3 loop reads CASAKGESYEQYF. The CDR3 DNA is TGTGCCAGCGCCAAAGGAGAGTCCTACGAGCAGTACTTC. The chain couples TRBV6-1 to TRBJ2-7; no firm D call. Germline CDR1 and CDR2: MNHNS and SASEGT. V dropped 8 bases and J dropped 1 base, with 12 bases sitting between them. This CDR3 has 13 amino acids.

This clone was seen only once. The chain couples TRBV28 to TRBJ1-1, with TRBD1 matching 7 bases. Germline V lookup: CDR1 MDHEN, CDR2 SYDVKM. The V and J ends lost 7 bases and 5 bases, in that order; junction bases with no gene match: 7. This CDR3 contains 13 residues. CDR3 loop: CASMEGAGTEAFF. The CDR3, as DNA: TGTGCCAGCATGGAGGGGGCAGGGACTGAAGCTTTCTTT.

The chain recombines TRBV6-5 with TRBJ2-1; 11 nucleotides match TRBD1. Germline trimming cut 5 bases from V and 6 bases from J; bases unmatched to any gene: 3. The CDR3 runs 14 residues. CDR1 and CDR2 from the germline V gene are MNHEY and SVGAGI. This CDR3 is CASSQGTGGNEQFF. The CDR3 DNA reads as TGTGCCAGCAGTCAGGGGACAGGGGGCAATGAGCAGTTCTTC.

This clone was counted once. The chain couples TRBV11-2 to TRBJ1-5; 11 bases fit TRBD1. This CDR3 region has 17 residues. V lost 0 bases to trimming and J lost 5 bases; unmatched junction nucleotides: 6. Germline V gives CDR1 SGHAT, CDR2 FQNNGV. The CDR3 loop is CASSLEGTGGRHQPQHF. In nucleotides, the CDR3 is TGTGCCAGCAGCTTAGAGGGGACAGGGGGTAGGCATCAGCCCCAGCATTTT. Full variable domain (missing parts from reference TRBV11-2 and TRBJ1-5): EAGVAQSPRYKIIEKRQSVAFWCNPISGHATLYWYQQILGQGPKLLIQFQNNGVVDDSQLPKDRFSAERLKGVDSTLKIQPAKLEDSAVYLCASSLEGTGGRHQPQHFGDGTRLSIL.

Only one count was recorded for this clone. V and J are TRBV11-2 and TRBJ1-6; 9 bases are a match to TRBD1. CDR3 size: 16 residues. In germline, CDR1 is SGHAT, CDR2 FQNNGV. Trimming took 0 bases from V and 10 from J; bases not matched to a gene: 7. The CDR3: CASSLDFGQGRSPLHF. CDR3 DNA: TGTGCCAGCAGCTTAGATTTCGGACAGGGGAGATCACCCCTCCACTTT. Supplemented by reference TRBV11-2 and TRBJ1-6, the full variable domain reads EAGVAQSPRYKIIEKRQSVAFWCNPISGHATLYWYQQILGQGPKLLIQFQNNGVVDDSQLPKDRFSAERLKGVDSTLKIQPAKLEDSAVYLCASSLDFGQGRSPLHFGNGTRLTVT.

This clone has only a few counts. This rearrangement joins TRBV28 to TRBJ2-2; tentatively, D is TRBD1 (6 bases). V was cut by 3 bases and J by 7 bases, with 15 bases left in between. In germline, CDR1 is MDHEN, CDR2 SYDVKM. The CDR3 spans 15 residues. The CDR3 DNA reads as TGTGCCAGCAGTTTGCGCAGGGGTGACATCGGGGAGCTGTTTTTT. As protein: CASSLRRGDIGELFF.

The V and J genes are TRBV27 and TRBJ2-2; no clear D gene. Per germline, CDR1 MNHEY and CDR2 SMNVEV (reference sequence). This CDR3 comprises 13 residues. V shed 8 bases and J shed 4 bases, with 11 bases lying between them. CDR3 nucleotides: TGTGCCAGCCAATGGAGTGGCACCGGGGAGCTGTTTTTT. Its protein product is CASQWSGTGELFF.

The rearrangement links TRBV27 to TRBJ2-7, with a possible D match to TRBD2 (5 bases). From germline, CDR1 is MNHEY and CDR2 SMNVEV (reference sequence). Trimming stripped 3 bases from V and 6 bases from J, with 15 bases between. The CDR3 loop spans 14 amino acids. The chain's CDR3 is CASSFSTPRVEQYF. The CDR3 nucleotides are TGTGCCAGCAGTTTCTCCACCCCGCGGGTCGAGCAGTACTTC.

On this clone itself: This may arise from a read error, as a much more abundant clone is one base away. CDR3 in DNA: TGTGCCAGCTCACCTTTGGACAGACAAGAGACCCAGTACTTC. Protein sequence: CASSPLDRQETQYF. The chain is built from TRBV18 and TRBJ2-5, with D perhaps matching TRBD1 (6 bases). V gave up 3 bases and J gave up 2 bases, with 10 bases separating them. CDR1 and CDR2 from the germline V gene are KGHSH and LQKENI. This CDR3 contains 14 residues.

This clone was seen just once. The rearrangement joins TRBV25-1 to TRBJ1-2, with TRBD1 matching 9 bases. Germline V CDR1 and CDR2: MGHDK, SYGVNS. The CDR3 is 13 residues long. V lost 8 bases to trimming and J lost 7 bases; unmatched junction nucleotides: 8. The CDR3 nucleotides are TGTGCCAGCTGGCCGGGACAGGGAGGTGGCTACACCTTC. Its protein product is CASWPGQGGGYTF.

The chain employs TRBV4-1 and TRBJ2-7; 7 nucleotides match TRBD1. Germline values: CDR1 MGHRA, CDR2 YSYEKL. Losses at the gene ends were 8 bases for V and 4 bases for J; bases not matched to a gene: 8. The CDR3 is 13 residues long. The DNA for the CDR3 is TGCGCCAGCGGAGCCGGGACAGCTTACGAGCAGTACTTC. Protein product: CASGAGTAYEQYF.

The genes are TRBV30 and TRBJ2-2, with D perhaps TRBD2 (5 bases). Trimming left V 0 bases short and J 3 bases short, with 17 bases between. The length of the CDR3 is 17 residues. CDR1 and CDR2 from the germline V gene are GTSNPN and SVGIG (reference sequence). Here the CDR3 reads CAWSVYRGQEDTGELFF. CDR3 sequence (DNA): TGTGCCTGGAGTGTGTACCGTGGGCAGGAGGACACCGGGGAGCTGTTTTTT. Supplemented by reference TRBV30 and TRBJ2-2, the full variable domain reads SQTIHQWPATLVQPVGSPLSLECTVEGTSNPNLYWYRQAAGRGLQLLFYSVGIGQISSEVPQNLSASRPQDRQFILSSKKLLLSDSGFYLCAWSVYRGQEDTGELFFGEGSRLTVL.

The CDR3 DNA is TGTGCCAGCAGACACCAGGGGGTCTCCTACGAGCAGTACTTC. Translating gives CASRHQGVSYEQYF. V usage is TRBV27 and J usage is TRBJ2-7; 7 bases match TRBD1. The CDR3 covers 14 residues. After removal of 6 bases from V and 0 bases from J, the junction contained 5 bases not matched to a gene. CDR1 is MNHEY, CDR2 SMNVEV, per germline (reference sequence).

The J gene is TRBJ1-4, the V gene TRBV7-9, with TRBD1 matching 9 bases. After removal of 3 bases from V and 6 bases from J, the junction contained 2 bases not matched to a gene. This CDR3 comprises 14 residues. Per germline, CDR1 SEHNR and CDR2 FQNEAQ (reference sequence). The DNA for the CDR3 is TGTGCCAGCAGCTTGACAGGGGGGGATGAAAAACTGTTTTTT. It codes for CASSLTGGDEKLFF.

The chain joins TRBV9 to TRBJ1-5; D gene ambiguous. The CDR3 consists of 16 residues. Germline-derived CDR1 and CDR2 are SGDLS and YYNGEE. The V and J ends lost 7 bases and 4 bases respectively, with 21 bases between them. This CDR3 reads CASPLGCPTRNQPQHF. CDR3 in DNA: TGTGCCAGCCCCCTGGGATGTCCTACTAGGAATCAGCCCCAGCATTTT.

CDR3 in DNA: TGTGCCAGCAGCGAACAGGGATCAACCTATGGCTACACCTTC. It is translated as CASSEQGSTYGYTF. The chain carries TRBV5-4 and TRBJ1-2; tentative D call: TRBD1 (6 bases). CDR1 is SGHNT, CDR2 YYREEE, per germline (reference sequence). The V end lost 4 bases, the J end lost 4 bases, and 14 bases lay between the germline ends. The CDR3 has 14 amino acids.

By its share, this clone is large. The chain has TRBV2 and TRBJ1-1; the D is unclear. Germline loops: CDR1 SNHLY, CDR2 FYNNEI. CDR3 length: 11 residues. V was trimmed by 1 base and J by 7 bases, leaving 4 bases between them. In DNA form, the CDR3 reads TGTGCCAGCAGTGAAGGTCTTGAAGCTTTCTTT. It translates to CASSEGLEAFF.

The genes are TRBV9 and TRBJ2-2, with D unclear. V was cut by 2 bases and J by 6 bases, with 2 bases left in between. CDR1 SGDLS and CDR2 YYNGEE come from the germline V gene. The CDR3 is 11 amino acids. CDR3 DNA: TGTGCCAGCAGCGTCCCCGGGGAGCTGTTTTTT. Translated: CASSVPGELFF.

V usage is TRBV6-5 and J usage is TRBJ2-1; D tentatively reads TRBD1 or TRBD2 (6 bases each). V dropped 8 bases and J dropped 3 bases, with 17 bases sitting between them. The CDR3 is 15 residues long. Germline V gene data show CDR1 as MNHEY and CDR2 as SVGAGI. CDR3 sequence: CASSARDTFYNEQFF. The CDR3 DNA is TGTGCCAGCTCAGCGCGGGACACCTTCTACAATGAGCAGTTCTTC.

The CDR3 bases are TGTGCCAGCAGCCAAGATCTCGGTTCAGATACGCAGTATTTT. Translated, it gives CASSQDLGSDTQYF. The genes are TRBV4-2 and TRBJ2-3; D is undetermined. V lost 0 bases and J 4 bases, leaving 8 bases between the germline ends. CDR3 length: 14 residues. Germline-derived CDR1 and CDR2 are LGHNA and YNFKEQ.

This clone was counted at least ten times. The chain uses TRBV28 and TRBJ2-1; D remains ambiguous. Between the trimmed V and J ends, which lost 3 bases and 0 bases, there was a span of 9 bases. Germline lookup yields CDR1 MDHEN and CDR2 SYDVKM. This CDR3 is 15 amino acids long. CDR3 sequence: CASSFLSSSYNEQFF. The CDR3, as DNA: TGTGCCAGCAGTTTTCTAAGTAGCTCCTACAATGAGCAGTTCTTC.

V gene TRBV6-4 combines with J gene TRBJ2-2; the match to TRBD1 covers 10 bases. V trimming: 6 bases; J trimming: 6 bases; junction bases outside the gene matches: 7. Germline lookup yields CDR1 MRHNA and CDR2 SNTAGT. This CDR3 contains 15 residues. The CDR3 sequence: CASRATGGSSGELFF. Written as DNA, the CDR3 is TGTGCCAGCAGAGCGACAGGGGGCAGTTCCGGGGAGCTGTTTTTT.

This clone has a handful of counts. V is TRBV4-2 and J is TRBJ1-5; a possible D gene is TRBD1 (5 bases). Germline CDR1 and CDR2: LGHNA and YNFKEQ. The CDR3 loop spans 13 amino acids. V shed 0 bases and J shed 5 bases, with 5 bases lying between them. In DNA form, the CDR3 reads TGTGCCAGCAGCCAAGAGGGGGATCAGCCCCAGCATTTT. Its translation is CASSQEGDQPQHF.

The table lists this clone with many counts. The rearrangement uses TRBV11-2 and TRBJ2-5; possibly TRBD2 for D (5 bases). V was cut by 1 base and J by 5 bases, with 11 bases left in between. Germline V CDR1 and CDR2: SGHAT, FQNNGV. The CDR3 is made up of 14 amino acids. CDR3 protein: CASSLGGSLETQYF. CDR3 nucleotides: TGTGCCAGCAGCTTAGGCGGGTCTCTGGAGACCCAGTACTTC.

The chain carries TRBV2 and TRBJ1-6; D is uncertain. This CDR3 region has 21 residues. V lost 5 bases and J lost 0, with 26 bases in between. Germline lookup yields CDR1 SNHLY and CDR2 FYNNEI. Here the CDR3 DNA reads TGTGCCAGCAGTAACGCCGGGCCTTTGCCTTGGCGGGGCTCCTATAATTCACCCCTCCACTTT. Translated, it gives CASSNAGPLPWRGSYNSPLHF.

This clone has a handful of counts. CDR3 residues: CASSEENTGELFF. For the CDR3, the DNA is TGTGCCAGCAGTGAGGAAAACACCGGGGAGCTGTTTTTT. This chain uses TRBV6-4 with TRBJ2-2; D is unresolved. Trimming cost V 3 bases and J 2 bases, with 4 bases left between them. The length of the CDR3 is 13 residues. Germline assignment: CDR1 MRHNA and CDR2 SNTAGT.

The genes are TRBV11-2 and TRBJ2-5, with D perhaps TRBD2 (6 bases). Trimming cost V 4 bases and J 4 bases, with 13 bases left between them. The V gene's germline CDR1 is SGHAT and CDR2 FQNNGV. This CDR3 has 14 residues. CDR3 coding DNA: TGTGCCAGCAGCTCCTGGGGGGATCGAGAGACCCAGTACTTC. This encodes CASSSWGDRETQYF.